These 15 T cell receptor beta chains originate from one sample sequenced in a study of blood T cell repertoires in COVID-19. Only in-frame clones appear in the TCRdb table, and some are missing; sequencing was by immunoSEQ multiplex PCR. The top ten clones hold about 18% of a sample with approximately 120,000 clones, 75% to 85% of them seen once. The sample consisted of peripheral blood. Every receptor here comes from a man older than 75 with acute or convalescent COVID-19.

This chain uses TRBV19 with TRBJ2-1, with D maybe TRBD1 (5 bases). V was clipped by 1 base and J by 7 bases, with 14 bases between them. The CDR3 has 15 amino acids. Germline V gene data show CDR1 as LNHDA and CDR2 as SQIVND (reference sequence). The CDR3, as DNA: TGTGCCAGTAGTATAGCGCAGGGAAGGTCAAATGAGCAGTTCTTC. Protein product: CASSIAQGRSNEQFF.

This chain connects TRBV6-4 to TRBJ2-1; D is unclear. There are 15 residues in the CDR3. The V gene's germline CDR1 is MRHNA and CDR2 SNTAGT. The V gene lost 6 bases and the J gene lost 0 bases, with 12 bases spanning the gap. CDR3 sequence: CASSASPGSYNEQFF. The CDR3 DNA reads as TGTGCCAGCAGCGCATCTCCCGGCTCCTACAATGAGCAGTTCTTC.

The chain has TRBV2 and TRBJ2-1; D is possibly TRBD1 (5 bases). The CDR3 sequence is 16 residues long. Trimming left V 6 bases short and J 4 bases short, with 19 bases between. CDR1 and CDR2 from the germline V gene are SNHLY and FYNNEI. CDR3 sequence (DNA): TGTGCCAGCAGCGATCTTGGACGACAGCCATACAATGAGCAGTTCTTC. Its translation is CASSDLGRQPYNEQFF.

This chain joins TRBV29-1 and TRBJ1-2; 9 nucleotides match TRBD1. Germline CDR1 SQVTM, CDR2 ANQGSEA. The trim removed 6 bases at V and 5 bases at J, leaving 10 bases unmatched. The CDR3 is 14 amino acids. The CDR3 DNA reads TGCAGCGTCGGACCGGACAGGGGTAAATATGGCTACACCTTC. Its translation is CSVGPDRGKYGYTF.

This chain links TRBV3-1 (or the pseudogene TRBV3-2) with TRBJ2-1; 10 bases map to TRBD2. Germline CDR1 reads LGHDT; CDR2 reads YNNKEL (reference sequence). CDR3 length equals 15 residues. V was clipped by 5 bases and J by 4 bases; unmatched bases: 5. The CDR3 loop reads CASSKSGGGYNEQFF. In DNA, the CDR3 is TGTGCCAGCAGCAAGAGCGGGGGGGGATACAATGAGCAGTTCTTC.

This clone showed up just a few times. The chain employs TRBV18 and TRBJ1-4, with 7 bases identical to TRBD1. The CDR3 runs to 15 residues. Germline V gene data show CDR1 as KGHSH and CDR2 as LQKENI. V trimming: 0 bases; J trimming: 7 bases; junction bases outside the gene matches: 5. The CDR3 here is CASSPPTAGGEKLFF. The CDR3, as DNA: TGTGCCAGCTCACCACCGACAGCAGGGGGTGAAAAACTGTTTTTT.

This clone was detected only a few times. CDR3: CASSPGTSEYNEQFF. In DNA form, the CDR3 reads TGTGCCAGCAGCCCCGGGACAAGTGAATACAATGAGCAGTTCTTC. This sequence joins TRBV5-4 and TRBJ2-1; possibly TRBD1 for D (6 bases). Trimming shortened V by 4 bases and J by 4 bases, and 15 bases separated the two germline ends. CDR1 and CDR2 from the germline V gene are SGHNT and YYREEE (reference sequence). This CDR3 region has 15 residues.

CDR3: CATSSRVYPSYNEQFF. The CDR3 nucleotides are TGTGCCACCAGCTCCCGGGTCTACCCATCCTACAATGAGCAGTTCTTC. The chain employs TRBV24-1 and TRBJ2-1, with unresolved D. In germline, CDR1 is KGHDR, CDR2 SFDVKD. Trimming stripped 7 bases from V and 1 base from J, with 16 bases between. The CDR3 contains 16 residues.

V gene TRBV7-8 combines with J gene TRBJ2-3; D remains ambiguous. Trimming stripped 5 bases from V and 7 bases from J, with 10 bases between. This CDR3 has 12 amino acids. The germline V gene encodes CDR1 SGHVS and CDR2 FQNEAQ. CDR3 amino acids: CASSLQEYTQYF. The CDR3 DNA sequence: TGTGCCAGCAGCCTTCAGGAATATACGCAGTATTTT.

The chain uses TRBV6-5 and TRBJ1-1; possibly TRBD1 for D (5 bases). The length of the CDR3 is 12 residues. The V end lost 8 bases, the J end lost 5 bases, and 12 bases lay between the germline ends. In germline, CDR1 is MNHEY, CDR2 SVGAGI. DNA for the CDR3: TGTGCCAGCGTTGGGGGGGGGACTGAAGCTTTCTTT. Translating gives CASVGGGTEAFF.

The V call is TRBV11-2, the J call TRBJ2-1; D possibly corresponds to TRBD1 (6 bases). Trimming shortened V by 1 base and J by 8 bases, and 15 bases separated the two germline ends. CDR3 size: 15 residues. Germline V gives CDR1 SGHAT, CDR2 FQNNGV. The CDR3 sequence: CASSLAAGQGHEQFF. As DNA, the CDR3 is TGTGCCAGCAGCTTAGCGGCAGGGCAGGGGCATGAGCAGTTCTTC.

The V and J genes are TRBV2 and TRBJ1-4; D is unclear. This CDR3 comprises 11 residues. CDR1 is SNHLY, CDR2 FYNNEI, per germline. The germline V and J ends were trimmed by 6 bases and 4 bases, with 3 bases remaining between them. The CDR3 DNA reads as TGTGCCAGCAGCCTTAATGAAAAACTGTTTTTT. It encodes CASSLNEKLFF.

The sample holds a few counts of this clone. CDR3 in amino acids: CASSLRGGIAGAHSYEQYF. CDR3 coding DNA: TGTGCCAGCAGCTTGAGGGGTGGAATAGCGGGGGCCCATTCCTACGAGCAGTACTTC. The J gene is TRBJ2-7, the V gene TRBV7-9; 9 bases are a match to TRBD2. CDR3 size: 19 residues. Germline V gives CDR1 SEHNR, CDR2 FQNEAQ (reference sequence). The ends lost 3 bases at V and 1 base at J; junction bases unmatched: 16.

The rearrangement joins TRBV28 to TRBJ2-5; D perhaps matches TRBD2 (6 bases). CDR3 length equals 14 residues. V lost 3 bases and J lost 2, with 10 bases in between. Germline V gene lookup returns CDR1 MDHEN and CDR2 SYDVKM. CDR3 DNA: TGTGCCAGCAGTTTGGCGGGACCACAAGAGACCCAGTACTTC. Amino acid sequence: CASSLAGPQETQYF.

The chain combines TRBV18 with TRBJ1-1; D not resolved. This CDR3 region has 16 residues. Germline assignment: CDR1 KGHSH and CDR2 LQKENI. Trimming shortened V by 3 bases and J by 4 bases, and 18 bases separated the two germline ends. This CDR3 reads CASSPVDPATGTEAFF. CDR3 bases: TGTGCCAGCTCACCTGTTGATCCGGCAACGGGCACTGAAGCTTTCTTT.